The clone carrying this T cell receptor (beta chain) was observed many times. This specimen belongs to a study of early T cells in non-severe SARS-CoV-2 infection. MiXCR was run by TCRdb on the 5' RACE reads, yielding one entry per CDR3 protein. The sample contains 50,000 to 60,000 distinct CDR3 sequences, 6% to 8.5% of which appear only once. Germline lookup yields CDR1 DFQATT and CDR2 SNEGSKA (reference sequence). CDR3 size: 16 residues. V dropped 0 bases and J dropped 7 bases, with 22 bases sitting between them. This sequence joins TRBV20-1 and TRBJ2-7; D is tentatively TRBD1 or TRBD2 (6 bases each). The sequence came from an adult who was a healthcare worker with PCR-confirmed SARS-CoV-2 infection or an uninfected control (not recorded which). The sequenced sample was whole blood. In DNA form, the CDR3 reads TGCAGTGCTAGAGATCCTTGGTCTAGCGTTACAGGGGAGCAGTACTTC. It specifies CSARDPWSSVTGEQYF.